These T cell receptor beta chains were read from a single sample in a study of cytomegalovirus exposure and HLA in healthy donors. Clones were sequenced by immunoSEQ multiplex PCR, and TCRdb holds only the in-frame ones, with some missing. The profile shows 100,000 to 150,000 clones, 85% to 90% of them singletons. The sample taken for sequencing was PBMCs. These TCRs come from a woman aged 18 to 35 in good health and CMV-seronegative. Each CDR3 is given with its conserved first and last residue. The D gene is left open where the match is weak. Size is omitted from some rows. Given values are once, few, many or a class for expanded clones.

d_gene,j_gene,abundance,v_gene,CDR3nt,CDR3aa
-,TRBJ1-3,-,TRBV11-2,TGTGCCAGCAGCCCCTCGAGCTCTGGAAACACCATATATTTT,CASSPSSSGNTIYF
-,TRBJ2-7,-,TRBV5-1,TGCGCCAGCAGTGGGGGCACCCTCGAGCAGTACTTC,CASSGGTLEQYF
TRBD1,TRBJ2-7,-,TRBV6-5,TGTGCCAGCAGTTATGAGGGACAGGGTTTTTGGGAGCAGTACTTC,CASSYEGQGFWEQYF
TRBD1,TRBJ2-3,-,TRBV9,TGTGCCAGCAGCGATGACAGGGCTAGCACAGATACGCAGTATTTT,CASSDDRASTDTQYF
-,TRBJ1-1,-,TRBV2,TGTGCCAGCAGCCCCACAAGGGAGGGAGCTTTCTTT,CASSPTREGAFF
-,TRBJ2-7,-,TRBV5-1,TGCGCCAGCAGCTTAACCGGGGTAGACTACGAGCAGTACTTC,CASSLTGVDYEQYF
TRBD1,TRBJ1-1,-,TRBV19,TGTGCCAGTAGTATATCAGGGGGCCGGAACACTGAAGCTTTCTTT,CASSISGGRNTEAFF
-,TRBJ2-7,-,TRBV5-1,TGCGCCAGCAGCTTGGACAGGGCGATCCACGAGCAGTACTTC,CASSLDRAIHEQYF
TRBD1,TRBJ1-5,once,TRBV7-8,TGTGCCAGCAGTCAACGGGACAGGGGCCAGCCCCAGCATTTT,CASSQRDRGQPQHF
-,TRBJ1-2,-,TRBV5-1,TGCGCCAGCACGGGGGAGGGCTATGGCTACACCTTC,CASTGEGYGYTF
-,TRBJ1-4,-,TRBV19,TGTGCCAGTAGTATAGTGGGGGACTCAACTAATGAAAAACTGTTTTTT,CASSIVGDSTNEKLFF
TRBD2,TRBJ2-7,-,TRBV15,TGTGCCACCAGCAGGGGACTAGCGCCTACCTACGAGCAGTACTTC,CATSRGLAPTYEQYF
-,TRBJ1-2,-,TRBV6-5,TGTGCCAGCAGTTATTCAGGGAGGCAGTCCTATGGCTACACCTTC,CASSYSGRQSYGYTF
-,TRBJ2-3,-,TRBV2,TGTGCCAGCAACGCACTGGGCACAGATACGCAGTATTTT,CASNALGTDTQYF
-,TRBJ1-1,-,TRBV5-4,TGTGCCAGCAGCTTCTTTCGAGACACTGAAGCTTTCTTT,CASSFFRDTEAFF
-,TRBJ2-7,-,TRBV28,TGTGCCAGCAGTTTAGAGTACAGACCCTACGAGCAGTACTTC,CASSLEYRPYEQYF
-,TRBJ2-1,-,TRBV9,TGTGCCAGCAGCGTCAGACCAGGGGGGCCCTACAATGAGCAGTTCTTC,CASSVRPGGPYNEQFF
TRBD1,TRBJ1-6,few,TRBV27,TGTGCCAGCAGTTCGGGGACAGAGCCCTATAATTCACCCCTCCACTTT,CASSSGTEPYNSPLHF
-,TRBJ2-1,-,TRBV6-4,TGTGCCAGCAGTGACTCGCTGAGTGGCGGGCAGTTCTTC,CASSDSLSGGQFF
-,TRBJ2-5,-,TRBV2,TGTGCCAGCAGTGTGGGGCCCTGGGAGACCCAGTACTTC,CASSVGPWETQYF
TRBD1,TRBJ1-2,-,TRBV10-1,TGCGCCAGCAGCCAGGGCGGGACAGACTACACCTTC,CASSQGGTDYTF
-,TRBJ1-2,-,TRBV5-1,TGCGCCAGCAGCTTGCCCGAGACCGGGACACGGGGCTACACCTTC,CASSLPETGTRGYTF
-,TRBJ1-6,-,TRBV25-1,TGTGCCAGCAGAGCAACACAGAGCTCCTATAATTCACCCCTCCACTTT,CASRATQSSYNSPLHF
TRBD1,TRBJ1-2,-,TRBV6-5,TGTGCCAGCTTCAGGTCATGGACAGGGGTCTATGGCTACACCTTC,CASFRSWTGVYGYTF
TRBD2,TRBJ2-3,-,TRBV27,TGTGCCAGCAGTTTAGGGTACCGACTAGCGGGGGACACAGATACGCAGTATTTT,CASSLGYRLAGDTDTQYF
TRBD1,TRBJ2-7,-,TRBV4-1,TGCGCCAGCAGCCAAACAGGGGGGCCAGGTCTCGCCCTTCAGTACTTC,CASSQTGGPGLALQYF
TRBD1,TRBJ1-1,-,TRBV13,TGTGCCAGCAGCCCCACCGGGACAGTTAATACTGAAGCTTTCTTT,CASSPTGTVNTEAFF